By share, the clone carrying this TCR beta chain ranks as medium-sized. The antigen is undetermined. Study-level results: Larger-cohort validation covered only one TCR beta V-J rearrangement.

This CDR3 comprises 17 residues. Looked up from germline, CDR1 is LGHDT and CDR2 is YNNKEL (reference sequence). J was trimmed by 1 base and V by 4 bases; bases with no gene match: 3. The sorted Tregs were CD4+CD25+CD127-/low cells. Full-length variable regions came from constant-region reverse primers plus semi-nested Nested Universal Primer A PCR. One entry per CDR3 protein, called by TCRdb with MiXCR from the 5' RACE reads. This sample has approximately 10,000 distinct CDR3 sequences, with 20% to 30% found just once. The sample consisted of Tregs sorted from blood. This sequence was found in a female donor with breast cancer. The rearrangement joins TRBV3-1 to TRBJ2-1, with 14 bases lining up with TRBD2. The CDR3 nucleotides are TGTGCCAGCAGCCCGGGACTAGCGGGAGCGTCCTACAATGAGCAGTTCTTC. It codes for CASSPGLAGASYNEQFF.